One and the same sample provided the 5 T cell receptor beta chains below, sequenced in a study of CD8 T cells in ankylosing spondylitis. In TCRdb, the 5' RACE reads were re-called with MiXCR into one record per CDR3 protein. The data hold 150,000 to 200,000 distinct CDR3 sequences, with roughly 10% observed a single time. Sequenced sample: blood, either unsorted or a sorted T cell fraction (not recorded which). Every receptor here comes from a male donor with ankylosing spondylitis or in good health (not recorded which).

This clonotype was counted only a few times. The rearrangement links TRBV12-3 or TRBV12-4 to TRBJ2-2; TRBD1 is a possible D gene (6 bases). The V and J ends lost 6 bases and 8 bases respectively, with 13 bases between them. This CDR3 contains 13 residues. The CDR3: CASRTKGTGELFF. CDR3 DNA: TGTGCCAGCAGGACAAAGGGGACAGGGGAGCTGTTTTTT.

This clonotype was observed many times. The V gene is TRBV3-1, the J gene TRBJ1-2; 9 bases are shared with TRBD1. Per germline, CDR1 LGHDT and CDR2 YNNKEL (reference sequence). The CDR3 length is 17 residues. Germline trimming cut 4 bases from V and 3 bases from J; bases unmatched to any gene: 12. The CDR3 sequence is CASSREGTGSIHYGYTF. In DNA, the CDR3 is TGTGCCAGCAGCCGCGAGGGGACAGGGTCGATCCACTATGGCTACACCTTC.

This clonotype was counted only a few times. This rearrangement joins TRBV7-2 to TRBJ2-4; D may be TRBD1 (6 bases). From germline, CDR1 is SGHTA and CDR2 FQGNSA. Between the trimmed V and J ends, which lost 4 bases and 1 base, there was a span of 14 bases. The CDR3 loop spans 16 amino acids. CDR3 sequence: CASSSATGLAKNIQYF. CDR3 nucleotide sequence: TGTGCCAGCAGCTCTGCTACAGGGCTGGCCAAAAACATTCAGTACTTC.

This clonotype was counted many times. A read error may account for a junction end that differs from germline. The chain carries TRBV6-1 and TRBJ2-1; tentative D call: TRBD2 (5 bases). This CDR3 spans 13 amino acids. Per germline, CDR1 MNHNS and CDR2 SASEGT. This chain's CDR3 is CASTSGSYNEQFF. CDR3 nucleotide sequence: TGTGCCAGCACCTCGGGGTCCTATAATGAGCAGTTCTTC.

The chain is built from TRBV12-3 or TRBV12-4 and TRBJ2-5; 10 nucleotides align to TRBD2. The J segment lost 4 bases and the V segment lost 2 bases, leaving 16 bases of the junction unmatched. The CDR3 consists of 19 residues. The CDR3 region is CASSLRFSSGGMTRETQYF. The CDR3 DNA reads as TGTGCCAGCAGTTTACGCTTCTCTAGCGGGGGTATGACAAGAGAGACCCAGTACTTC.